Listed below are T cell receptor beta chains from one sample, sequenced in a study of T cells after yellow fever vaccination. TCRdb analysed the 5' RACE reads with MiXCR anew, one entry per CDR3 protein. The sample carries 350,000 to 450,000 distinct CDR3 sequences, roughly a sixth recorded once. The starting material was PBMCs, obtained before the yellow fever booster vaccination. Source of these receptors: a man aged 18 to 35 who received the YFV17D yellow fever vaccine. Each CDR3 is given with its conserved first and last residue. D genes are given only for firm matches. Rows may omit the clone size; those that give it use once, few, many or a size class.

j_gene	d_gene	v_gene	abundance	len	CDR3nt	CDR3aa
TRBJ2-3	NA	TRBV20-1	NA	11	TGCAGTGCTAGGAACACAGATACGCAGTATTTT	CSARNTDTQYF
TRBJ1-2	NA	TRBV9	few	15	TGTGCCAGCAGCCGGAGACAGGCTCCTAACTATGGCTACACCTTC	CASSRRQAPNYGYTF
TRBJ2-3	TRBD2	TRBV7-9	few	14	TGTGCCAGCAGCTATTCAGCGGGACCAGATACGCAGTATTTT	CASSYSAGPDTQYF
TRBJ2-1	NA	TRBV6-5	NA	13	TGTGCCAGCAGTCGCCAACTAGTCGGTGAGCAGTTCTTC	CASSRQLVGEQFF
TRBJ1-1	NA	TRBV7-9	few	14	TGTGCCAGCAGCATACAGGGTAATGGTGCTGAAGCTTTCTTT	CASSIQGNGAEAFF
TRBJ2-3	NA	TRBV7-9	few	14	TGTGCCAGCAGCCAGAACATTTGGTCGGATACGCAGTATTTT	CASSQNIWSDTQYF
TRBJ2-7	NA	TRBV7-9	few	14	TGTGCCAGCAGCTTAGAGGGCAGGCCCTACGAGCAGTACTTC	CASSLEGRPYEQYF
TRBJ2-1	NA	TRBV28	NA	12	TGTGCCAGCAGTTGGACAAGGGGTAGTACGTTCTTC	CASSWTRGSTFF
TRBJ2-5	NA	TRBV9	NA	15	TGTGCCAGCAGCATCTCCCCCATGGAAAAAGAGACCCAGTACTTC	CASSISPMEKETQYF
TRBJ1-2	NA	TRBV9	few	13	TGTGCCAGCAGCGACCTCGTTGGCTATGGCTACACCTTC	CASSDLVGYGYTF
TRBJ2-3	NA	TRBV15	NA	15	TGTGCCACCGATCGAAGGGACGGGTCCACAGATACGCAGTATTTT	CATDRRDGSTDTQYF
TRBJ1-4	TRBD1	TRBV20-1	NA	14	TGCAGTGCTCCAACAGGGGGCACTAATGAAAAACTGTTTTTT	CSAPTGGTNEKLFF
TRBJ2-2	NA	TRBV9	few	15	TGTGCCAGCAGCGTAGGGGGGGATGGCACCGGGGAGCTGTTTTTT	CASSVGGDGTGELFF
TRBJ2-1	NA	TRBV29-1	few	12	TGCAGCGTTGGGACGGCAGGGAATGAGCAGTTCTTC	CSVGTAGNEQFF
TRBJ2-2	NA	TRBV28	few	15	TGTGCCAGCAGTTTGCCACGCGGGATCACCGGGGAGCTGTTTTTT	CASSLPRGITGELFF
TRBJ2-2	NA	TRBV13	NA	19	TGTGCCAGCAGCCCATTTCGCCAAATGACCGACCCGAACACCGGGGAGCTGTTTTTT	CASSPFRQMTDPNTGELFF
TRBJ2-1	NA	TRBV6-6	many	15	TGTGCCAGCCCGCCAGGCGGTGAGAGCTACAATGAGCAGTTCTTC	CASPPGGESYNEQFF
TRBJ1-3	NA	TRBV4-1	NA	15	TGCGCCAGCAGCCAACTCACTGGCCCTGGAAACACCATATATTTT	CASSQLTGPGNTIYF
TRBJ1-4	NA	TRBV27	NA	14	TGTGCCAGCAGTTTAAGCAACTTCAATGAAAAACTGTTTTTT	CASSLSNFNEKLFF
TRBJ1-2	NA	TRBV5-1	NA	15	TGCGCCAGCAGCTTGCGCGGGGGCCAAGGCTATGGCTACACCTTC	CASSLRGGQGYGYTF
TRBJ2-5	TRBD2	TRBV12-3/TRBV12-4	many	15	TGTGCCAGCAGTTTTACTCGGGGGGGCCGGGGGACCCAGTACTTC	CASSFTRGGRGTQYF
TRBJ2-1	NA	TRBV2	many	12	TGTGCCAGCAGGGACACAGGGACTGAGCAGTTCTTC	CASRDTGTEQFF
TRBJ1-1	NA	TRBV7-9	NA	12	TGTGCCAGCAGCTTAGTATCCGCTGAAGCTTTCTTT	CASSLVSAEAFF
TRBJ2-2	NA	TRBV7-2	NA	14	TGTGCCAGCAGCAGATTTTCGGATTTCGGGGAGCTGTTTTTT	CASSRFSDFGELFF
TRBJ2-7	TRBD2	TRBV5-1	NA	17	TGCGCCAGCAGCCTTCGACAACTAGCGGGGGGGCGAGTCGAGCAGTACTTC	CASSLRQLAGGRVEQYF
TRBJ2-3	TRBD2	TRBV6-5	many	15	TGTGCCAGCAGTAGACTAGCGGGGGGCACAGATACGCAGTATTTT	CASSRLAGGTDTQYF
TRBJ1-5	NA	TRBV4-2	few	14	TGTGCCAGCAGCCAAGATAAGTCAGATCAGCCCCAGCATTTT	CASSQDKSDQPQHF
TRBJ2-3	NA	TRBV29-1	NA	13	TGCAGCGTCCGGACGAGGCACACAGATACGCAGTATTTT	CSVRTRHTDTQYF
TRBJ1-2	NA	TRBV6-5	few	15	TGTGCCAGCAGTTACGATCGGACAGAACCGTATGGCTACACCTTC	CASSYDRTEPYGYTF
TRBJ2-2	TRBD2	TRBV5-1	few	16	TGCGCCAGCAGCCGCGGGGGGGCCGCGAACACCGGGGAGCTGTTTTTT	CASSRGGAANTGELFF
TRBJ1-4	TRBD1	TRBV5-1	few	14	TGCGCCAGCAGCTTACAGGGGGTTGCTGAAAAACTGTTTTTT	CASSLQGVAEKLFF
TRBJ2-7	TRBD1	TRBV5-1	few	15	TGCGCCAGCAGCTCGATTACAGGGGGCGACTACGAGCAGTACTTC	CASSSITGGDYEQYF
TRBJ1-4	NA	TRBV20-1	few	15	TGCAGTGCTAACGGCCGAACAGGGTCGCTTGAAAAACTGTTTTTT	CSANGRTGSLEKLFF
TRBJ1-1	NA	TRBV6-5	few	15	TGTGCCAGCAGTTACTCGTGGGGAGGAGGGACTGAAGCTTTCTTT	CASSYSWGGGTEAFF
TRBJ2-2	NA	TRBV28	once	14	TGTGCCAGCAGACGAAATAGACCGACCGGGGAGCTGTTTTTT	CASRRNRPTGELFF
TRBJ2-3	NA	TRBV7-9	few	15	TGTGCCAGCAGCGGCAGGGGGGAGCTGGCAGATACGCAGTATTTT	CASSGRGELADTQYF
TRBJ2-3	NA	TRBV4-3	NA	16	TGCGCCAGCAGCCAAGGGTACGGCGGGGACACAGATACGCAGTATTTT	CASSQGYGGDTDTQYF
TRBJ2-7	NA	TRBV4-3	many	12	TGCGCCAGCAGCCAAGGAGGCTCCGAGCAGTACTTC	CASSQGGSEQYF
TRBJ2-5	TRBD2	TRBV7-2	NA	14	TGTGCCAACAGCCCCATAGCGGGGGGGGTGACCCAGTACTTC	CANSPIAGGVTQYF
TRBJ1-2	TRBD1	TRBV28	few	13	TGTGCCACCGAGGACAGGGGTACATATGGCTACACCTTC	CATEDRGTYGYTF
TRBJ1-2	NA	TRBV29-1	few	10	TGCAGCGTTGAAACGGGGGGCTACACCTTC	CSVETGGYTF
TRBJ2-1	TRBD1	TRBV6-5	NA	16	TGTGCCAGCAGTTACCAGGGGACAGGGGGCCGTGATGAGCAGTTCTTC	CASSYQGTGGRDEQFF